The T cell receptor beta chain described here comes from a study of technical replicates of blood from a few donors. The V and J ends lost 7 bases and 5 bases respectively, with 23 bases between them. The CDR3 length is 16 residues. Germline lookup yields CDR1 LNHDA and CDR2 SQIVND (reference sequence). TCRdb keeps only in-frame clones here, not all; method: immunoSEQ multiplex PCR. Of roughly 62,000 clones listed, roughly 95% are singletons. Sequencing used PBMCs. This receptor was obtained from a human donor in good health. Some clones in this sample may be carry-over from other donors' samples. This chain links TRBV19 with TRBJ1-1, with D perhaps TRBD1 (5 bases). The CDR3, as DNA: TGTGCCAGTACCGACCCCGGACGGACACGGGGGACTGAAGCTTTCTTT. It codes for CASTDPGRTRGTEAFF.